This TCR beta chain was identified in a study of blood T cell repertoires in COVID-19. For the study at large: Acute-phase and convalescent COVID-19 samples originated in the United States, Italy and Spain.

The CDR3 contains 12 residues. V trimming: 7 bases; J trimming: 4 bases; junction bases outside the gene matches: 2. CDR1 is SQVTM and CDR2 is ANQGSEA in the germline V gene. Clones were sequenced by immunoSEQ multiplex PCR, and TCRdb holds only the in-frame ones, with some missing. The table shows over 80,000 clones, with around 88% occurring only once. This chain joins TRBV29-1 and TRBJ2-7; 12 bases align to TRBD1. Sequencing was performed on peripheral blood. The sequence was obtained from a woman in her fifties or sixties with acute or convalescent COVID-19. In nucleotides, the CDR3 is TGCAGCGCGGGACAGGGGGCTTACGAGCAGTACTTC. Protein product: CSAGQGAYEQYF.